These 27 T cell receptor beta chains came from one sample sequenced in a study of blood T cell repertoires in COVID-19. Sequenced by immunoSEQ multiplex PCR; TCRdb stores in-frame clones only, minus some. The table shows about 380,000 clones, with more than 75% occurring only once. Sequences were obtained from PBMCs or T cells enriched from blood (not recorded which). The receptors were gathered from a young woman who had recovered from COVID-19.

The gene calls are TRBV13 and TRBJ2-5; D uncertain. Per the germline V gene, CDR1 is PRHDT and CDR2 is FYEKMQ (reference sequence). Trimming took 4 bases from V and 2 from J, leaving 8 bases between them. The CDR3 loop spans 13 amino acids. CDR3 sequence reads: CASSYEIQETQYF. For the CDR3, the DNA is TGTGCCAGCAGCTATGAGATTCAAGAGACCCAGTACTTC.

The chain joins TRBV4-3 to TRBJ1-2, with D uncertain. The V and J ends lost 0 bases and 2 bases respectively, with 13 bases between them. The CDR3 covers 16 residues. Germline assignment: CDR1 LGHNA and CDR2 YSLEER. CDR3 in DNA: TGCGCCAGCAGCCAAGATCGGGTGACTGGGAACTATGGCTACACCTTC. Protein: CASSQDRVTGNYGYTF.

V gene TRBV19 combines with J gene TRBJ1-1; D call uncertain. V shed 5 bases and J shed 1 base, with 8 bases lying between them. The CDR3 has 13 residues. CDR1 is LNHDA, CDR2 SQIVND, per germline (reference sequence). DNA for the CDR3: TGTGCCAGTAGTCGGGTTGCGAACACTGAAGCTTTCTTT. This translates into CASSRVANTEAFF.

The chain combines TRBV7-2 with TRBJ2-3; no clear D. V lost 4 bases to trimming and J lost 0 bases, with 11 bases between them. This CDR3 has 15 residues. The germline gives CDR1 SGHTA, CDR2 FQGNSA. CDR3 amino acids: CASSWSYHSTDTQYF. The CDR3 DNA reads TGTGCCAGCAGCTGGAGTTATCATAGCACAGATACGCAGTATTTT.

The chain joins TRBV2 to TRBJ1-4; weak D call: TRBD1 (6 bases). There are 15 residues in the CDR3. Germline V gene lookup returns CDR1 SNHLY and CDR2 FYNNEI. V lost 6 bases to trimming and J lost 5 bases, with 16 bases between them. CDR3 nucleotides: TGTGCCAGCAGAGAACAGGGACACGGGAATGAAAAACTGTTTTTT. Protein sequence: CASREQGHGNEKLFF.

CDR3 in amino acids: CATSHDQGIYNEQFF. DNA for the CDR3: TGTGCCACCAGCCACGATCAGGGGATCTACAATGAGCAGTTCTTC. The V call is TRBV15, the J call TRBJ2-1; perhaps TRBD1 as D (6 bases). V lost 5 bases, J lost 3 bases, and 14 bases lay in between. This CDR3 comprises 15 residues. Germline assignment: CDR1 LNHNV and CDR2 YYDKDF (reference sequence). The entire variable domain, with the rest obtained from reference TRBV15 and TRBJ2-1, is as follows: DAMVIQNPRYQVTQFGKPVTLSCSQTLNHNVMYWYQQKSSQAPKLLFHYYDKDFNNEADTPDNFQSRRPNTSFCFLDIRSPGLGDTAMYLCATSHDQGIYNEQFFGPGTRLTVL.

The chain joins TRBV7-9 to TRBJ2-7; tentatively, D is TRBD2 (7 bases). The V gene's germline CDR1 is SEHNR and CDR2 FQNEAQ (reference sequence). The CDR3 sequence is 16 residues long. The V end was cut by 5 bases, the J end by 5 bases, with 22 bases between. The CDR3 DNA follows: TGTGCCAGCAGCGCCTCCGGGGGGCATAGGGGTGACGAGCAGTACTTC. This codes for CASSASGGHRGDEQYF.

V is TRBV5-4 and J is TRBJ2-5; no clear D. The germline V and J ends were trimmed by 0 bases and 1 base, with 4 bases remaining between them. The CDR3 totals 13 residues. Germline values: CDR1 SGHNT, CDR2 YYREEE (reference sequence). The CDR3 spells CASSLVAQETQYF. For the CDR3, the DNA is TGTGCCAGCAGCTTGGTGGCCCAAGAGACCCAGTACTTC.

The J gene is TRBJ2-7, the V gene TRBV21-1; the table assigns TRBD2, which was not confirmed against the DNA. TRBV21-1 is shown as a pseudogene. The CDR3 has 19 amino acids. The CDR3 DNA is TGTGCCAGCAGCCCACCGGGACTAGCGCACATCCCGCTACCATACGAGCAGTACTTC. This translates into CASSPPGLAHIPLPYEQYF.

The rearrangement uses TRBV5-1 and TRBJ2-6, with 8 bases lining up with TRBD1. CDR1 is SGHRS, CDR2 YFSETQ, per germline. With V trimmed by 4 bases and J by 3 bases, 12 bases remained unmatched. This CDR3 has 18 amino acids. The chain's CDR3 is CASSHGTGRLVGANVLTF. CDR3 coding DNA: TGCGCCAGCAGCCACGGGACAGGACGCTTAGTTGGGGCCAACGTCCTGACTTTC. Together with reference TRBV5-1 and TRBJ2-6, the CDR3 gives the full variable domain: KAGVTQTPRYLIKTRGQQVTLSCSPISGHRSVSWYQQTPGQGLQFLFEYFSETQRNKGNFPGRFSGRQFSNSRSEMNVSTLELGDSALYLCASSHGTGRLVGANVLTFGAGSRLTVL.

The chain couples TRBV5-5 to TRBJ1-5; unclear D gene. Trimming pared 0 bases from V and 5 bases from J, leaving 6 bases between. CDR3 length: 13 residues. Germline-derived CDR1 and CDR2 are SGHKS and YYEKEE (reference sequence). The CDR3 loop is CASSLGRDQPQHF. The CDR3, as DNA: TGTGCCAGCAGCTTGGGGCGGGATCAGCCCCAGCATTTT.

As to this clone: The identical CDR3 is also encoded by other nucleotide sequences in the sample. The V gene is TRBV29-1, the J gene TRBJ1-5, with 7 bases lining up with TRBD1. The CDR3 is 14 amino acids. Unmatched junction bases numbered 5, after V lost 6 bases and J lost 0 bases. Germline assignment: CDR1 SQVTM and CDR2 ANQGSEA. The CDR3 region is CSVGTADSNQPQHF. CDR3 sequence (DNA): TGCAGCGTGGGGACAGCTGATAGCAATCAGCCCCAGCATTTT.

This clone came up once. The chain links TRBV9 to TRBJ1-5, with D possibly TRBD1 on 6 matching bases. The CDR3 totals 13 residues. CDR1 SGDLS and CDR2 YYNGEE come from the germline V gene. The V and J ends lost 3 bases and 6 bases respectively, with 10 bases between them. CDR3 amino acids: CASSEGDRQPQHF. The DNA of the CDR3 is TGTGCCAGCAGCGAGGGGGATCGTCAGCCCCAGCATTTT.

The chain joins TRBV15 to TRBJ1-2; 7 bases fit TRBD1. The CDR3 contains 14 residues. From germline, CDR1 is LNHNV and CDR2 YYDKDF (reference sequence). V dropped 0 bases and J dropped 9; count of bases not matched to a gene: 7. The CDR3 DNA is TGTGCCACCAGCAGAGATATAACAGGGGCGAGCTACACCTTC. Its translation is CATSRDITGASYTF. The full variable domain, in which reference TRBV15 and TRBJ1-2 provide the parts outside the CDR3, is DAMVIQNPRYQVTQFGKPVTLSCSQTLNHNVMYWYQQKSSQAPKLLFHYYDKDFNNEADTPDNFQSRRPNTSFCFLDIRSPGLGDTAMYLCATSRDITGASYTFGSGTRLTVV.

The chain recombines TRBV28 with TRBJ2-5; TRBD1 agrees at 11 bases. Per germline, CDR1 MDHEN and CDR2 SYDVKM. The CDR3 loop spans 16 amino acids. J gave up 7 bases and V 8 bases, and 15 bases lay outside the gene matches. The CDR3 nucleotides read TGTGCCAGCCACCCGTCCGGACAGGGGGCTGTGTGGACCCAGTACTTC. Translation gives CASHPSGQGAVWTQYF.

V gene TRBV5-5 combines with J gene TRBJ2-3; 9 bases are a match to TRBD2. This CDR3 contains 16 residues. Trimming cost V 4 bases and J 1 base; bases outside gene matches: 7. Germline V gene lookup returns CDR1 SGHKS and CDR2 YYEKEE (reference sequence). CDR3 amino acids: CASSGLANVGTDTQYF. In DNA form, the CDR3 reads TGTGCCAGCAGCGGACTAGCGAATGTGGGCACAGATACGCAGTATTTT. Full variable domain (remainder filled in from reference TRBV5-5 and TRBJ2-3): DAGVTQSPTHLIKTRGQQVTLRCSPISGHKSVSWYQQVLGQGPQFIFQYYEKEERGRGNFPDRFSARQFPNYSSELNVNALLLGDSALYLCASSGLANVGTDTQYFGPGTRLTVL.

This clone was recorded once. The chain couples TRBV19 to TRBJ1-1, with D perhaps matching TRBD1 (6 bases). The CDR3 runs 15 residues. Trimming pared 3 bases from V and 1 base from J, leaving 12 bases between. Germline V gene lookup returns CDR1 LNHDA and CDR2 SQIVND (reference sequence). The CDR3 region is CASSINDRTNTEAFF. The DNA for the CDR3 is TGTGCCAGTAGTATTAACGACAGGACGAACACTGAAGCTTTCTTT.

V gene TRBV27 combines with J gene TRBJ2-6; D is unresolved. Germline values: CDR1 MNHEY, CDR2 SMNVEV (reference sequence). V was cut by 10 bases and J by 0 bases, with 4 bases left in between. The CDR3 is 12 residues long. CDR3 coding DNA: TGTGCCATCCTCTCTGGGGCCAACGTCCTGACTTTC. Residues: CAILSGANVLTF.

This chain links TRBV9 with TRBJ2-3; TRBD2 matches 8 bases. CDR3 length: 15 amino acids. The ends lost 0 bases at V and 5 bases at J; junction bases unmatched: 5. CDR1 is SGDLS, CDR2 YYNGEE, per germline. Written as DNA, the CDR3 is TGTGCCAGCAGCGTAGGCGGGGGGCCTGGAGATACGCAGTATTTT. Encoded protein: CASSVGGGPGDTQYF.

The rearrangement uses TRBV9 and TRBJ1-6; tentatively, D is TRBD1 (6 bases). Trimming removed 3 bases at V and 7 bases at J, with 11 bases between. The CDR3 is made up of 14 amino acids. CDR1 SGDLS and CDR2 YYNGEE come from the germline V gene. The CDR3, as DNA: TGTGCCAGCAGCGAGGACAGTAAAAATTCACCCCTCCACTTT. This gives the protein CASSEDSKNSPLHF. Together with reference TRBV9 and TRBJ1-6, the CDR3 gives the full variable domain: DSGVTQTPKHLITATGQRVTLRCSPRSGDLSVYWYQQSLDQGLQFLIQYYNGEERAKGNILERFSAQQFPDLHSELNLSSLELGDSALYFCASSEDSKNSPLHFGNGTRLTVT.

The rearrangement uses TRBV6-5 and TRBJ2-1; 10 bases fit TRBD1. There are 15 residues in the CDR3. From germline, CDR1 is MNHEY and CDR2 SVGAGI. V trimming: 7 bases; J trimming: 6 bases; junction bases outside the gene matches: 9. CDR3 amino acids: CASINPRTGGNEQFF. The CDR3 DNA reads as TGTGCCAGCATCAACCCTCGGACAGGGGGCAATGAGCAGTTCTTC.

The chain joins TRBV27 to TRBJ2-7; D not resolved. This CDR3 has 12 amino acids. Germline CDR1 is MNHEY and CDR2 is SMNVEV (reference sequence). V was clipped by 3 bases and J by 6 bases, with 9 bases between them. The CDR3 loop reads CASSFPRSEQYF. As DNA, the CDR3 is TGTGCCAGCAGTTTTCCGCGGAGCGAGCAGTACTTC.

The chain has TRBV29-1 and TRBJ1-3; no reliable D call. CDR3 length equals 11 residues. The germline CDR1 and CDR2 sequences are SQVTM and ANQGSEA. With 5 bases removed from V and 3 bases from J, the gap between germline ends came to 5 bases. The CDR3 nucleotides are TGCAGCGTTTTAAATGGAAACACCATATATTTT. Amino acids: CSVLNGNTIYF.

This clone was observed a handful of times. This chain joins TRBV6-5 and TRBJ1-6; D may be TRBD1 (6 bases). CDR3 size: 15 residues. With 2 bases removed from V and 11 bases from J, the gap between germline ends came to 16 bases. In germline, CDR1 is MNHEY, CDR2 SVGAGI. DNA for the CDR3: TGTGCCAGCAGTTACCCACTGGACAGTCCGGCACCCCTCCACTTT. Protein sequence: CASSYPLDSPAPLHF.

The chain combines TRBV25-1 with TRBJ2-7, with 9 bases that match TRBD1. This CDR3 is 15 amino acids long. Unmatched junction bases numbered 3, after V lost 0 bases and J lost 3 bases. CDR1 MGHDK and CDR2 SYGVNS come from the germline V gene. The CDR3 nucleotides are TGTGCCAGCAGTGAATATGAGACAGGGGGCTACGAGCAGTACTTC. As protein: CASSEYETGGYEQYF.

The CDR3: CASSPGNSAYGYTF. CDR3 in DNA: TGTGCCAGCAGCCCCGGGAATTCGGCCTATGGCTACACCTTC. This chain links TRBV5-6 with TRBJ1-2; D call uncertain. Germline CDR1 SGHDT, CDR2 YYEEEE. Deletions cut 4 bases from V and 4 bases from J, with 14 bases between. This CDR3 spans 14 amino acids.

The J gene is TRBJ2-7, the V gene TRBV6-4; 7 bases map to TRBD2. The CDR3 has 17 amino acids. The V gene end was trimmed by 6 bases and the J gene end by 4 bases; junction bases not matched to a gene: 18. Germline V gene sequence: CDR1 MRHNA, CDR2 SNTAGT. DNA of the CDR3: TGTGCCAGCAGGACCCTGGGAGGGCCGATTGGGGTGTACGAGCAGTACTTC. Encoded protein: CASRTLGGPIGVYEQYF.